Detailed here is one T cell receptor beta chain. Here immunoSEQ multiplex PCR was the method, and the copy in TCRdb shows in-frame clones only, minus some. The table has about 64,000 clones, about nine tenths seen once. The CDR3 contains 17 residues. Germline-derived CDR1 and CDR2 are SGHTA and FQGTGA. The ends lost 5 bases at V and 2 bases at J; junction bases unmatched: 12. These data come from a study of blood T cell repertoires in COVID-19. The material sequenced was peripheral blood. The chain joins TRBV7-3 to TRBJ2-3; 8 bases map to TRBD2. The TCR originated in a human donor in a cohort sampled during active COVID-19. The CDR3 DNA reads as TGTGCCAGCAGCCCCCATCCATTAGCGGGACCCACAGATACGCAGTATTTT. Translated: CASSPHPLAGPTDTQYF.